This T cell receptor (beta chain) was recorded in a study of shared clonotypes between healthy human individuals. Study findings and constraints: In contrast to clonotypes shared by all four donors, non-shared clonotypes had lower generation probabilities.

The authors divided CD4+ cells into CD45RA+ naive and CD45RA-negative memory subsets. Concerning this clone itself: The target antigen is unknown.

The run depth of the assay was deep. Produced via immunoSEQ multiplex PCR; TCRdb's table is partial and in-frame only. The sample has some 2 million clones; 95% are singletons. V lost 8 bases to trimming and J lost 2 bases, with 16 bases between them. This CDR3 contains 14 residues. CDR1 is MDHEN, CDR2 SYDVKM, per germline. Sequenced: naive CD4+ T cells sorted from blood. Subset indicated: CD45RA+ positively selected. The sequence was collected from a man younger than 35 in good health. The J gene is TRBJ2-7, the V gene TRBV28, with D tentatively TRBD2 (7 bases). CDR3 DNA: TGTGCCAGCGGGGGGGCAGGCCCCACCTACGAGCAGTACTTC. It yields the protein CASGGAGPTYEQYF.